This TCR beta chain comes out of a study of tumor and adjacent non-tumor tissue in lung cancer. Of note for this clonotype: An end of the junction does not agree with germline; a read error may underlie this.

This CDR3 has 14 amino acids. Germline V CDR1 and CDR2: MNHEY, SVGEGT. RNA was extracted from bulk tissue without any cell sorting. Three rounds of nested PCR, following a modified ARM-PCR protocol, produced the TCRbeta library. TCRdb re-derived calls from the multiplex PCR reads in MiXCR, one entry per CDR3 protein. The profile shows 71,000 or so distinct CDR3 sequences, over 80% of them singletons. The specimen sequenced was lung tumor tissue. This sequence originates from a woman aged 45-65 years with non-small cell lung cancer. The chain recombines TRBV6-2 or TRBV6-3 with TRBJ1-5; D possibly corresponds to TRBD1 (6 bases). The CDR3 loop is CASSKGQTNQPQQF. In nucleotides, the CDR3 is TGTGCCAGCAGCAAGGGACAAACTAATCAGCCCCAGCAATTT.